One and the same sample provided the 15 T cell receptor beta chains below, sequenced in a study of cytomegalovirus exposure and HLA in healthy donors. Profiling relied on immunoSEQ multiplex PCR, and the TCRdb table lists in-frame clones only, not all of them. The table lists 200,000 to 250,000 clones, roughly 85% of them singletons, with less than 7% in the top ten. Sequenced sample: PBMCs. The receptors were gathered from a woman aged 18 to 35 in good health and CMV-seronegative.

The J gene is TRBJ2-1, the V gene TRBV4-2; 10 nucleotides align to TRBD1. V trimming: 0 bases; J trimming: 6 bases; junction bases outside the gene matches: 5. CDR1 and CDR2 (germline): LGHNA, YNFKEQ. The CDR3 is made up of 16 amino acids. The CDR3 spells CASSQEGTGAGNEQFF. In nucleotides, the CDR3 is TGTGCCAGCAGCCAAGAGGGGACAGGGGCAGGCAATGAGCAGTTCTTC.

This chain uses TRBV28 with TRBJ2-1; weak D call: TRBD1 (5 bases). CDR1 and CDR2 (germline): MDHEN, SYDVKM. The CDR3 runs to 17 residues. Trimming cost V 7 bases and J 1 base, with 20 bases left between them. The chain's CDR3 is CASTYLPGYLSYNEQFF. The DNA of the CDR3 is TGTGCCAGCACCTACCTCCCAGGGTATTTGTCCTACAATGAGCAGTTCTTC. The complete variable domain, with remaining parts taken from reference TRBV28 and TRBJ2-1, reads DVKVTQSSRYLVKRTGEKVFLECVQDMDHENMFWYRQDPGLGLRLIYFSYDVKMKEKGDIPEGYSVSREKKERFSLILESASTNQTSMYLCASTYLPGYLSYNEQFFGPGTRLTVL.

The CDR3 here is CSGIGQGGSTEAFF. CDR3 nucleotides: TGCAGCGGGATAGGACAGGGAGGAAGTACTGAAGCTTTCTTT. The chain has TRBV29-1 and TRBJ1-1; 8 bases are a match to TRBD1. The J segment lost 5 bases and the V segment lost 7 bases, leaving 12 bases of the junction unmatched. The germline V gene encodes CDR1 SQVTM and CDR2 ANQGSEA. The CDR3 covers 14 residues.

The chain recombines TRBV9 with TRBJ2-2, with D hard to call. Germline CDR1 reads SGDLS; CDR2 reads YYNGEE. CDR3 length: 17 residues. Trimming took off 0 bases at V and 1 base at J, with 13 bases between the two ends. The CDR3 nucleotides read TGTGCCAGCAGCGTAGAGGGCAGTAGACTGAACACCGGGGAGCTGTTTTTT. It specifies CASSVEGSRLNTGELFF. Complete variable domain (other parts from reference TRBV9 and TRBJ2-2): DSGVTQTPKHLITATGQRVTLRCSPRSGDLSVYWYQQSLDQGLQFLIQYYNGEERAKGNILERFSAQQFPDLHSELNLSSLELGDSALYFCASSVEGSRLNTGELFFGEGSRLTVL.

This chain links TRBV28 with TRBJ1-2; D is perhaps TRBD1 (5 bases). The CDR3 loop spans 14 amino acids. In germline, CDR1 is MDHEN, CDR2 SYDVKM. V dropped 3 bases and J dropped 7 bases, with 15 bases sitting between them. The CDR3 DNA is TGTGCCAGCAGTTTGTTGGGGGTGCGACCTGGCTACACCTTC. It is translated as CASSLLGVRPGYTF.

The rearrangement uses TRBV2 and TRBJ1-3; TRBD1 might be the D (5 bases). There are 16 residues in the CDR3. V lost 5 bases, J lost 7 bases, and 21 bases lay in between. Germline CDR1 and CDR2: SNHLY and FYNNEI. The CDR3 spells CASSIEQVARGNTIYF. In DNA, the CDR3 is TGTGCCAGCAGTATAGAACAGGTCGCGCGGGGGAACACCATATATTTT.

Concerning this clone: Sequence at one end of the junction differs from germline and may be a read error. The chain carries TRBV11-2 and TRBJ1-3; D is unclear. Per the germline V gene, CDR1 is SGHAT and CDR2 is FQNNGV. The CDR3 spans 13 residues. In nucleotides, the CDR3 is TGTGCCAGCAGTTTAGCCAGGGGAAACACCATATATTTT. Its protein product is CASSLARGNTIYF. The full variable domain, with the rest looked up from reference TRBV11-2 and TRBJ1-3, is EAGVAQSPRYKIIEKRQSVAFWCNPISGHATLYWYQQILGQGPKLLIQFQNNGVVDDSQLPKDRFSAERLKGVDSTLKIQPAKLEDSAVYLCASSLARGNTIYFGEGSWLTVV.

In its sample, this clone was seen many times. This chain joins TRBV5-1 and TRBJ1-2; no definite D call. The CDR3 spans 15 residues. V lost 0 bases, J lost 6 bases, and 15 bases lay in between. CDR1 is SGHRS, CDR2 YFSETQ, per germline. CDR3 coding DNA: TGCGCCAGCAGCTTGGGCGTACGGCCTTGGGATGGCTACACCTTC. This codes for CASSLGVRPWDGYTF. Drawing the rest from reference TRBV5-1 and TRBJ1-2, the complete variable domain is KAGVTQTPRYLIKTRGQQVTLSCSPISGHRSVSWYQQTPGQGLQFLFEYFSETQRNKGNFPGRFSGRQFSNSRSEMNVSTLELGDSALYLCASSLGVRPWDGYTFGSGTRLTVV.

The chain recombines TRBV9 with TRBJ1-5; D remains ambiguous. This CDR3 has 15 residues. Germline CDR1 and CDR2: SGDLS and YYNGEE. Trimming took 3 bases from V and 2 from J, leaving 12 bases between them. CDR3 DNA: TGTGCCAGCAGCGACCAAAGGGATGGCAATCAGCCCCAGCATTTT. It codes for CASSDQRDGNQPQHF.

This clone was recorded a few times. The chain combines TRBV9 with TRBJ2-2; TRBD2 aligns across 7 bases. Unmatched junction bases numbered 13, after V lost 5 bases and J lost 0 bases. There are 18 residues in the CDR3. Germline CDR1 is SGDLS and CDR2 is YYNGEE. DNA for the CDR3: TGTGCCAGCAGTCGGGGCGGGAGAGCCGAACCGAACACCGGGGAGCTGTTTTTT. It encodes CASSRGGRAEPNTGELFF.

CDR3 coding DNA: TGTGCCAGCTCAGGGAATCGACGCGGGGAGACCCAGTACTTC. Translation gives CASSGNRRGETQYF. The rearrangement uses TRBV2 and TRBJ2-5; D may match TRBD1 or TRBD2 (5 bases each). Germline V gene data show CDR1 as SNHLY and CDR2 as FYNNEI. V was pared by 8 bases and J by 5 bases, with 18 bases between. The CDR3 spans 14 residues.

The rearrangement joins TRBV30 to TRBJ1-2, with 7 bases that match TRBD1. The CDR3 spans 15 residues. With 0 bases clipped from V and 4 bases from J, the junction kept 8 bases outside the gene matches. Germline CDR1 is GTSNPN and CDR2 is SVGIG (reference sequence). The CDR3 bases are TGTGCCTGGAGTGTGGGGACAGAAAACCTCTATGGCTACACCTTC. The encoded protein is CAWSVGTENLYGYTF.

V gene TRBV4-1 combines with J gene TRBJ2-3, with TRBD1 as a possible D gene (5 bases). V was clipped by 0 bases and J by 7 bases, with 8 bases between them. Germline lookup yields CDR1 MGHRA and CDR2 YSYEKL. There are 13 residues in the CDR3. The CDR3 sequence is CASSQEGVHTQYF. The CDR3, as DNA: TGCGCCAGCAGCCAAGAAGGGGTTCATACGCAGTATTTT.

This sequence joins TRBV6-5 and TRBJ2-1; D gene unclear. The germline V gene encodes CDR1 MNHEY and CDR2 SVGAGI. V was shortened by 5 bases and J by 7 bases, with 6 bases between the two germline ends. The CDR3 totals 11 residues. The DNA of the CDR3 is TGTGCCAGCAGTCAATGGAATGAGCAGTTCTTC. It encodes CASSQWNEQFF.

CDR3 bases: TGTGCCCTGGAGATGTCAGGGAGCAATCAGCCCCAGCATTTT. Amino acid sequence: CALEMSGSNQPQHF. The chain employs TRBV30 and TRBJ1-5; a possible D gene is TRBD1 (5 bases). The CDR3 length is 14 residues. Germline CDR1 GTSNPN, CDR2 SVGIG (reference sequence). Trimming took off 8 bases at V and 1 base at J, with 15 bases between the two ends.